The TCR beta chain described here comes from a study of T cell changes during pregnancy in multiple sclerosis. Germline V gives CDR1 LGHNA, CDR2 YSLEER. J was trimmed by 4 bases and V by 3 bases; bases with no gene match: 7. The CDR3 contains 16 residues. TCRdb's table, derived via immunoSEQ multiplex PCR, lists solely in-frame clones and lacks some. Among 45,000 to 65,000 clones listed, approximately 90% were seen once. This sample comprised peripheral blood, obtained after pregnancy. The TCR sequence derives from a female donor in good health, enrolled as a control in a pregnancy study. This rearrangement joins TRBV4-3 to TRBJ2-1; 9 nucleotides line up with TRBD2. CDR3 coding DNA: TGCGCCAGCAGCCATGCCGGGACTAGCAGATACAATGAGCAGTTCTTC. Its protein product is CASSHAGTSRYNEQFF.